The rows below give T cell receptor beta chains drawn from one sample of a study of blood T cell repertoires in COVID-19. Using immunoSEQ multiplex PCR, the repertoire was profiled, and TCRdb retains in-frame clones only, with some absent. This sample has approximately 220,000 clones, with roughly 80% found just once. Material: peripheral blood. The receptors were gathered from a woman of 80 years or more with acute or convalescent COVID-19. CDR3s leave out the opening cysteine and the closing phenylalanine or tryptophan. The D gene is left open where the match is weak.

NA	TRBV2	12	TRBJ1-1	ASSEEAGNTEAF
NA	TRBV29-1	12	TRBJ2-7	SAPSLESPHEQY
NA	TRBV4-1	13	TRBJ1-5	ASSHPGVSNQPQH
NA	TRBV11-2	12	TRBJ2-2	ASRVERNTGELF
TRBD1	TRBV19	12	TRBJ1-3	ASMTGPSGNTIY
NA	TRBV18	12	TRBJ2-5	ASSPRQGLETQY
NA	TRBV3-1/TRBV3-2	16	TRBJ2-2	ASSPQWIQGANTGELF
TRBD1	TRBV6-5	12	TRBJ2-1	ASSSLDRAGEQF
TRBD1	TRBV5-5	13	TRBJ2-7	ASSLDRGQFYEQY
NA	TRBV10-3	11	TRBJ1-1	AISDAGNTEAF